This entry lists 8 T cell receptor beta chains sequenced from one sample in a study of T-cell reconstitution after alpha-beta-depleted transplantation in children. TCRbeta library preparation incorporated unique molecular identifiers. TCRdb reprocessed the PCR reads via MiXCR and lists one record per CDR3 protein. The data contain hundreds of thousands of distinct CDR3 sequences, around 13% of them seen just once; the ten biggest clones take up about 0.77%. The sample here was PBMCs, taken before TCRalphabeta/CD19-depleted stem cell transplant. Source of these receptors: a girl aged 2 to 9 with congenital amegakaryocytic thrombocytopenia, due to receive a stem cell transplant.

The chain recombines TRBV6-1 with TRBJ2-2, with 8 positions matching TRBD1. CDR1 MNHNS and CDR2 SASEGT come from the germline V gene. V shed 5 bases and J 4 bases; nucleotides not matched to a gene: 3. CDR3 size: 14 residues. CDR3 amino acids: CASSRGTGTGELFF. The CDR3 DNA reads TGTGCCAGCAGTCGCGGGACAGGCACCGGGGAGCTGTTTTTT.

This clonotype was detected many times. V usage is TRBV20-1 and J usage is TRBJ1-1; D is unclear. The CDR3 extends over 14 amino acids. V gave up 1 base and J gave up 4 bases, with 13 bases separating them. The germline CDR1 and CDR2 sequences are DFQATT and SNEGSKA (reference sequence). The DNA for the CDR3 is TGCAGTGCTAGAGGCGATAGGGATATCACTGAAGCTTTCTTT. Its protein is CSARGDRDITEAFF.

This rearrangement joins TRBV6-5 to TRBJ2-5, with a weak D call TRBD2 (5 bases). Germline CDR1 is MNHEY and CDR2 is SVGAGI. Trimming cost V 5 bases and J 4 bases, with 11 bases left between them. The CDR3 is made up of 13 amino acids. This chain's CDR3 is CASSTLAGETQYF. DNA of the CDR3: TGTGCCAGCAGTACTCTAGCTGGAGAGACCCAGTACTTC.

This clonotype was picked up many times. The chain employs TRBV10-1 and TRBJ2-1; 8 nucleotides align to TRBD2. CDR3 length: 17 residues. Germline V lookup: CDR1 WNHNN, CDR2 SYGVQD (reference sequence). Unmatched junction bases numbered 5, after V lost 0 bases and J lost 1 base. CDR3 in amino acids: CASSESLGGGSYNEQFF. CDR3 DNA: TGCGCCAGCAGTGAGTCGCTTGGCGGGGGGTCCTACAATGAGCAGTTCTTC.

This clonotype was counted at least ten times. The chain links TRBV7-8 to TRBJ1-6; D remains ambiguous. Germline CDR1 is SGHVS and CDR2 is FQNEAQ. The CDR3 sequence is 12 residues long. Trimming cost V 2 bases and J 10 bases, with 6 bases left between them. CDR3 in amino acids: CASSLMKSPLHF. Written as DNA, the CDR3 is TGTGCCAGCAGCTTAATGAAATCACCCCTCCACTTT.

This clonotype was picked up many times. The chain employs TRBV7-9 and TRBJ2-2, with D perhaps matching TRBD1 (6 bases). The V end was cut by 3 bases, the J end by 2 bases, with 13 bases between. The CDR3 contains 16 residues. The V gene's germline CDR1 is SEHNR and CDR2 FQNEAQ (reference sequence). The CDR3 is CASSFRQEPNTGELFF. CDR3 bases: TGTGCCAGCAGCTTTCGACAGGAACCAAACACCGGGGAGCTGTTTTTT.

This clonotype was detected ten times or more. The gene calls are TRBV3-1 and TRBJ1-5; D unresolved. The CDR3 extends over 13 amino acids. With 1 base removed from V and 9 bases from J, the gap between germline ends came to 10 bases. CDR1 LGHDT and CDR2 YNNKEL come from the germline V gene (reference sequence). The CDR3: CASSQGRDPPQHF. The CDR3, as DNA: TGTGCCAGCAGCCAAGGAAGGGATCCGCCCCAGCATTTT.

The table lists this clonotype with a few counts. This chain connects TRBV24-1 to TRBJ2-3; D is undetermined. Germline values: CDR1 KGHDR, CDR2 SFDVKD. The CDR3 totals 13 residues. V lost 4 bases, J lost 2 bases, and 6 bases lay in between. CDR3 residues: CATSERYTDTQYF. The CDR3 coding sequence is TGTGCCACCAGTGAGAGGTACACAGATACGCAGTATTTT.